The 20 T cell receptor beta chains reported below all come from one sample, sequenced in a study of cytomegalovirus exposure and HLA in healthy donors. Primers for the PCR totalled 60 Vbeta and 13 Jbeta. Sequencing was performed with immunoSEQ multiplex PCR; in TCRdb, only in-frame clones are kept and a portion is missing. This table has about 26,000 clones, about 70% appearing once. The sample consisted of PBMCs. These TCRs come from a woman in her forties or fifties in good health and CMV-seronegative.

The V and J genes are TRBV5-1 and TRBJ2-7; D is unclear. V gave up 2 bases and J gave up 4 bases, with 4 bases separating them. Looked up from germline, CDR1 is SGHRS and CDR2 is YFSETQ. The CDR3 runs 11 residues. The CDR3 DNA is TGCGCCAGCAGCTTTCAGTACGAGCAGTACTTC. Its translation is CASSFQYEQYF.

This clone came up a few times. The chain combines TRBV7-8 with TRBJ2-5; 9 positions agree with TRBD2. Trimming removed 6 bases from V and 7 bases from J; junction bases left unmatched: 9. Germline loops: CDR1 SGHVS, CDR2 FQNEAQ. CDR3 length: 14 amino acids. The CDR3 sequence is CASSLGGLAGTQYF. The CDR3 DNA follows: TGTGCCAGCAGTCTCGGGGGACTAGCCGGGACCCAGTACTTC.

This clone was counted only a few times. Here the CDR3 DNA reads TGTGCCAGCAGCTTTGAGGAGACCCAGTACTTC. Residues: CASSFEETQYF. This chain connects TRBV5-6 to TRBJ2-5; D is uncertain. CDR1 and CDR2 (germline): SGHDT, YYEEEE. Between the trimmed V and J ends, which lost 2 bases and 5 bases, there was a span of 4 bases. This CDR3 has 11 residues.

The chain links TRBV5-6 to TRBJ2-7, with TRBD2 as a possible D gene (5 bases). The length of the CDR3 is 16 residues. Germline CDR1 SGHDT, CDR2 YYEEEE. The CDR3 protein is CVIPAAHVVRNYEQYF. The CDR3, as DNA: TGTGTCATCCCAGCGGCGCACGTAGTCCGGAATTACGAGCAGTACTTC.

In its sample, this clone was seen a few times. The rearrangement joins TRBV19 to TRBJ2-1; 10 bases align to TRBD1. The germline CDR1 and CDR2 sequences are LNHDA and SQIVND (reference sequence). The J segment lost 6 bases and the V segment lost 7 bases, leaving 6 bases of the junction unmatched. The CDR3 is made up of 14 amino acids. In nucleotides, the CDR3 is TGTGCCAGTAAAAGACAGGGGGCCCTCAATGAGCAGTTCTTC. Translation gives CASKRQGALNEQFF.

This clone was detected a few times. The rearrangement uses TRBV6-1 and TRBJ1-2; D call uncertain. V lost 6 bases, J lost 3 bases, and 11 bases lay in between. CDR3 length: 13 residues. CDR1 MNHNS and CDR2 SASEGT come from the germline V gene. CDR3 amino acids: CASSSNLDYGYTF. The CDR3 DNA reads TGTGCCAGCAGCTCCAACTTGGACTATGGCTACACCTTC.

The chain combines TRBV19 with TRBJ2-1, with 8 bases lining up with TRBD1. Trimming took 9 bases from V and 6 from J; bases not matched to a gene: 7. The CDR3 spans 13 residues. Germline V CDR1 and CDR2: LNHDA, SQIVND (reference sequence). The CDR3 here is CASLRGQGNEQFF. The CDR3 region has the DNA TGTGCCAGCCTAAGAGGACAGGGCAATGAGCAGTTCTTC.

The CDR3 protein is CASSYSDTGNYEQYF. In DNA, the CDR3 is TGTGCCAGCAGTTACTCCGACACAGGGAACTACGAGCAGTACTTC. This chain uses TRBV6-6 with TRBJ2-7; a possible D gene is TRBD1 (6 bases). V lost 0 bases and J lost 3, with 12 bases in between. The germline V gene has CDR1 MNHNY and CDR2 SVGAGI (reference sequence). The CDR3 is 15 amino acids.

The gene calls are TRBV15 and TRBJ2-2, with D possibly being TRBD1 (5 bases). This CDR3 has 12 amino acids. Trimming removed 4 bases at V and 5 bases at J, with 5 bases between. Germline V gene sequence: CDR1 LNHNV, CDR2 YYDKDF (reference sequence). CDR3 amino acids: CATSKGTGELFF. As DNA, the CDR3 is TGTGCCACCAGCAAGGGGACCGGGGAGCTGTTTTTT.

This chain connects TRBV5-1 to TRBJ1-1, with D uncertain. Germline V gene data show CDR1 as SGHRS and CDR2 as YFSETQ. V was pared by 9 bases and J by 1 base, with 13 bases between. The CDR3 runs to 13 residues. The CDR3 loop is CATRREGNTEAFF. For the CDR3, the DNA is TGCGCCACTAGGCGGGAGGGGAACACTGAAGCTTTCTTT.

This clone occurred a few times. As DNA, the CDR3 is TGTGCCAGCAGCCAAGTCCGGACAGGGGCCTATGGCTACACCTTC. It specifies CASSQVRTGAYGYTF. The genes are TRBV14 and TRBJ1-2; TRBD1 agrees at 9 bases. Germline V CDR1 and CDR2: SGHDN, FVKESK. Germline trimming cut 1 base from V and 4 bases from J; bases unmatched to any gene: 4. The CDR3 loop spans 15 amino acids.

This clone has just a few counts. V gene TRBV25-1 combines with J gene TRBJ1-2; no definite D call. The ends were cut back, 2 bases at V and 2 bases at J, with 6 bases in the middle. CDR3 length equals 13 residues. Germline lookup yields CDR1 MGHDK and CDR2 SYGVNS. In DNA form, the CDR3 reads TGTGCCAGCAGTGAAGGAGGGAACTATGGCTACACCTTC. Translation gives CASSEGGNYGYTF.

This clone was observed a single time. The genes are TRBV7-9 and TRBJ1-2, with D uncertain. V lost 5 bases, J lost 4 bases, and 20 bases lay in between. CDR1 and CDR2 from the germline V gene are SEHNR and FQNEAQ (reference sequence). The CDR3 is made up of 16 amino acids. CDR3 amino acids: CASSRNQQMTFYGYTF. DNA of the CDR3: TGTGCCAGCAGCCGAAACCAGCAAATGACATTCTATGGCTACACCTTC.

This clone was recorded once. V and J are TRBV29-1 and TRBJ2-7; perhaps TRBD1 as D (6 bases). The CDR3 loop spans 12 amino acids. Germline-derived CDR1 and CDR2 are SQVTM and ANQGSEA. V dropped 0 bases and J dropped 9 bases, with 12 bases sitting between them. The CDR3 sequence is CSVEDAGGGQYF. The CDR3 DNA sequence: TGCAGCGTTGAAGATGCTGGGGGCGGGCAGTACTTC.

This clone was detected a few times. The CDR3 coding sequence is TGCAGCGTGAAGGGCTTGACCGGGGATGGCTACACCTTC. It translates to CSVKGLTGDGYTF. The chain has TRBV29-1 and TRBJ1-2, with D hard to call. Germline CDR1 SQVTM, CDR2 ANQGSEA. Trimming pared 6 bases from V and 6 bases from J, leaving 17 bases between. This CDR3 comprises 13 residues.

J is TRBJ2-7 and V is TRBV19; TRBD2 agrees at 8 bases. V gave up 7 bases and J gave up 3 bases; unmatched junction bases: 8. The CDR3 covers 14 residues. CDR1 and CDR2 (germline): LNHDA, SQIVND (reference sequence). CDR3 protein: CASKAIAGNYEQYF. The DNA for the CDR3 is TGTGCCAGTAAAGCAATAGCGGGAAACTACGAGCAGTACTTC.

The V and J genes are TRBV5-4 and TRBJ1-2, with D possibly matching TRBD1 (5 bases). Trimming pared 3 bases from V and 8 bases from J, leaving 14 bases between. Germline-derived CDR1 and CDR2 are SGHNT and YYREEE (reference sequence). This CDR3 contains 13 residues. The CDR3 loop is CASSSQDNRGYTF. The CDR3 nucleotides are TGTGCCAGCAGCTCTCAGGACAATAGGGGCTACACCTTC. Complete variable domain (other parts from reference TRBV5-4 and TRBJ1-2): ETGVTQSPTHLIKTRGQQVTLRCSSQSGHNTVSWYQQALGQGPQFIFQYYREEENGRGNFPPRFSGLQFPNYSSELNVNALELDDSALYLCASSSQDNRGYTFGSGTRLTVV.

V and J are TRBV29-1 and TRBJ1-2, with 10 bases identical to TRBD1. CDR1 is SQVTM and CDR2 is ANQGSEA in the germline V gene. CDR3 size: 13 residues. The V segment lost 6 bases and the J segment 8 bases; nucleotides outside the gene matches: 9. The DNA of the CDR3 is TGCAGCGTCGACTCGGGACAGGGGAGCGGCTACACCTTC. Amino acids: CSVDSGQGSGYTF.

V usage is TRBV5-1 and J usage is TRBJ2-1, with 8 bases identical to TRBD1. This CDR3 comprises 18 residues. The V gene end was trimmed by 0 bases and the J gene end by 9 bases; junction bases not matched to a gene: 17. Germline CDR1 is SGHRS and CDR2 is YFSETQ. The DNA of the CDR3 is TGCGCCAGCAGCTTGGCCCCTTCCACAGGGGGGACAATGGGTGAGCAGTTCTTC. It encodes CASSLAPSTGGTMGEQFF.

This chain uses TRBV9 with TRBJ2-1; 7 bases agree with TRBD2. The CDR3 sequence is 16 residues long. Germline CDR1 reads SGDLS; CDR2 reads YYNGEE. J was trimmed by 0 bases and V by 1 base; bases with no gene match: 4. The CDR3 nucleotides are TGTGCCAGCAGCGTATTGCGCGGGAGCTCCTACAATGAGCAGTTCTTC. Amino acids: CASSVLRGSSYNEQFF.